These T cell receptor beta chains were read from a single sample in a study of T cell responses to AZD1222 COVID-19 vaccine. This table comes from immunoSEQ multiplex PCR, and its TCRdb copy is limited to in-frame clones, with some not included. This sample has 95,000 to 150,000 clones, with roughly 90% found just once. This specimen consisted of peripheral blood, obtained on day 0 of AZD1222 vaccination. All receptors come from an adult in good health. CDR3s include the opening cysteine and the closing phenylalanine or tryptophan. A D gene is named only where the DNA matches it firmly. The size of a clone is reported for some rows only, either as once, few or many, or as a class for expanded clones.

j_gene: TRBJ2-7; d_gene: -; abundance: -; v_gene: TRBV11-2; CDR3aa: CASSLGLGGEQYF; CDR3nt: TGTGCCAGCAGCTTAGGTCTAGGGGGCGAGCAGTACTTC
j_gene: TRBJ2-1; d_gene: -; abundance: -; v_gene: TRBV19; CDR3aa: CASRQGLSYNEQFF; CDR3nt: TGTGCCAGTCGACAGGGACTCTCCTACAATGAGCAGTTCTTC
j_gene: TRBJ2-3; d_gene: TRBD1; abundance: -; v_gene: TRBV5-1; CDR3aa: CASSPGGQGGTDTQYF; CDR3nt: TGCGCCAGCAGCCCTGGAGGACAGGGGGGCACAGATACGCAGTATTTT
j_gene: TRBJ2-6; d_gene: TRBD1; abundance: once; v_gene: TRBV9; CDR3aa: CASSVGTGGAGANVLTF; CDR3nt: TGTGCCAGCAGCGTAGGGACAGGGGGGGCGGGGGCCAACGTCCTGACTTTC
j_gene: TRBJ1-1; d_gene: TRBD1; abundance: -; v_gene: TRBV7-9; CDR3aa: CASSLGTGSSMNTEAFF; CDR3nt: TGTGCCAGCAGCCTGGGGACAGGGTCCTCCATGAACACTGAAGCTTTCTTT
j_gene: TRBJ2-7; d_gene: TRBD2; abundance: -; v_gene: TRBV18; CDR3aa: CASSFGLAESYEQYF; CDR3nt: TGTGCCAGCTCATTCGGACTAGCGGAGTCCTACGAGCAGTACTTC
j_gene: TRBJ1-6; d_gene: -; abundance: -; v_gene: TRBV18; CDR3aa: CASSPRQGSYNSPLHF; CDR3nt: TGTGCCAGCTCACCCAGGCAGGGCTCCTATAATTCACCCCTCCACTTT
j_gene: TRBJ2-1; d_gene: -; abundance: -; v_gene: TRBV5-1; CDR3aa: CASSPASYNEQFF; CDR3nt: TGCGCCAGCAGCCCCGCCTCCTACAATGAGCAGTTCTTC
j_gene: TRBJ2-7; d_gene: -; abundance: -; v_gene: TRBV5-1; CDR3aa: CASSLAGLTYEQYF; CDR3nt: TGCGCCAGCAGCTTGGCCGGGCTCACCTACGAGCAGTACTTC
j_gene: TRBJ2-1; d_gene: -; abundance: -; v_gene: TRBV18; CDR3aa: CASSPNRDNNEQFF; CDR3nt: TGTGCCAGCTCACCAAACCGGGACAACAATGAGCAGTTCTTC
j_gene: TRBJ1-5; d_gene: -; abundance: -; v_gene: TRBV2; CDR3aa: CASSASRSSNQPQHF; CDR3nt: TGTGCCAGCAGCGCCTCACGGTCTAGCAATCAGCCCCAGCATTTT
j_gene: TRBJ2-7; d_gene: TRBD1; abundance: -; v_gene: TRBV2; CDR3aa: CASSVGGQAYYEQYF; CDR3nt: TGTGCCAGCAGTGTAGGGGGACAGGCTTACTACGAGCAGTACTTC
j_gene: TRBJ2-5; d_gene: -; abundance: -; v_gene: TRBV28; CDR3aa: CASSSGTSSETQYF; CDR3nt: TGTGCCAGCAGTTCCGGGACTTCTAGTGAGACCCAGTACTTC
j_gene: TRBJ1-2; d_gene: TRBD1; abundance: once; v_gene: TRBV13; CDR3aa: CASSLGTGHYGYTF; CDR3nt: TGTGCCAGCAGCTTAGGGACAGGGCACTATGGCTACACCTTC
j_gene: TRBJ1-2; d_gene: TRBD1; abundance: -; v_gene: TRBV7-3; CDR3aa: CASSLGQGGYGYTF; CDR3nt: TGTGCCAGCAGCCTGGGACAGGGGGGGTATGGCTACACCTTC
j_gene: TRBJ1-2; d_gene: TRBD1; abundance: -; v_gene: TRBV15; CDR3aa: CATSRVGTAQIYGYTF; CDR3nt: TGTGCCACCAGCAGGGTGGGGACAGCTCAAATCTATGGCTACACCTTC